This record covers a single T cell receptor beta chain. This clone was detected only once. Its antigen has not been determined. No base quality information exists; no much larger clone differs at one position. This sample stems from a study of shared clonotypes between healthy human individuals (dated by TCRdb to the early 2020s). Context from the whole study: The cohort included a few men and a couple of women between 18 and 49 years of age. To estimate repertoire size and how much clonotype sharing occurs between individuals, the study deeply sequenced the blood TCR repertoires of roughly 5 healthy adults. Different laboratories and diverse techniques were used to prepare libraries and sequence TCR repertoires, to increase sequencing depth and limit assay-specific biases. Leukapheresis yielded between about 0.85 and 10 billion PBMCs per donor. The investigation overall reported the following: Because the study included a small number of donors, the genetic and exposure-history diversity represented was limited. Only blood was sampled, and tissue TCR repertoires likely differ from those in blood. Pairwise subsampling led to the expectation that sequencing depth would affect the degree of clonotype sharing among donors.

Healthy HIV-negative adults with no recently reported acute infections or vaccinations were included as donors. Every donor was a Caucasian adult living in Nashville, Tennessee, USA. For unsorted samples, 90 million or so PBMCs were counted and genomic DNA was extracted with the QIAamp DNA Blood Mini kit. After blood collection by leukapheresis, PBMCs were isolated using Ficoll-Histopaque density gradient centrifugation and then cryopreserved in the vapor phase of liquid nitrogen. Using the deep immunoSEQ assay, TCR CDR3 regions were amplified from genomic DNA by multiplex PCR. Genomic DNA extracted from each cell subset was distributed evenly over all wells of several immunoSEQ 96-well plates, and each plate served as one replicate. Each replicate PCR for unsorted PBMC received about 0.3 ug genomic DNA, equal to about 30,000 T cell genomes. Genomic DNA from unsorted PBMC was sequenced over ten immunoSEQ deep assay plates. The purified libraries were quantified using a Qubit 3.0 fluorometer, sized with a Bioanalyzer 2100, and then quantified again using the KAPA Library Quantification kit. Each immunoSEQ 96-well plate was sequenced on its own single-read 150-cycle Illumina NextSeq 550 flow cell. The study's own analysis went as follows. Because the immunoSEQ output held only junctional sequences and lacked quality scores, the filtering could not match the filtering applied to full-length reads. To assign V/J genes and CDR3, sequences were annotated against IMGT germline references using PyIR, a Python wrapper for IgBLAST v1.9. Reads with weak V/J assignments (E-value above 1e-6), missing CDR3, stop codons, out-of-frame junctions, or ambiguous translated residues were removed. V3J clonotypes were defined by identical inferred V gene, J gene, and CDR3 amino acid sequence. Percentage overlap between repertoires was calculated by dividing the number of shared unique clonotypes by the size of the smaller repertoire. Three approaches were used to assess repertoire richness: RTK rarefaction, the Chao1 estimator, and Recon v2.1 estimates of unobserved clonotypes. Sourced from immuneACCESS, this table was stored by TCRdb with only in-frame sequences that have V and J called. A share of the clones is absent; for the studies checked, an unresolved V gene accounts for under half, and the remainder has no known explanation. The DNA gave D and trimming, while V, J and clone size come from that table. The sample yields 470,000 or so clones; over 75% were counted once. The top ten hold roughly an eighth of the sample.

The specimen was PBMCs. The clonotype originates from a woman aged 35 to 49 in good health. Some clones in this sample may be carry-over from other donors' samples.

The CDR3 region: CASSLFLGFPYNEQFF. The DNA sequence is TGTGCCAGCAGTTTATTCTTGGGGTTCCCCTACAATGAGCAGTTCTTC. The chain joins TRBV28 to TRBJ2-1; no D segment can be confidently identified. The junction shows trimming of 1 base on V and 2 bases on J, plus 12 bases between the germline ends. Sequences MDHEN (CDR1) and SYDVKM (CDR2) are obtained from the germline V gene. Measured from the cysteine to the phenylalanine, the CDR3 is 16 residues long. Kept here is only the CDR3 DNA, which spans 48 bases and is read in frame from base 1.